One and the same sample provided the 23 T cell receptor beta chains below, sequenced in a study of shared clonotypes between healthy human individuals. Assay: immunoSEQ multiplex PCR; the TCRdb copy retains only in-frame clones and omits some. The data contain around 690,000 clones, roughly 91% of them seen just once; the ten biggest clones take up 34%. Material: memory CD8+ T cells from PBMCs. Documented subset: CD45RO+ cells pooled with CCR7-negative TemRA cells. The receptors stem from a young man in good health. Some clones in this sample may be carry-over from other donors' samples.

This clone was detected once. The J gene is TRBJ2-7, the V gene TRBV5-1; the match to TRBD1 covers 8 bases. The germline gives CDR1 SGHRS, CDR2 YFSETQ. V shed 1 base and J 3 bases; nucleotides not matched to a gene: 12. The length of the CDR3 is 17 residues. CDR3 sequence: CASSLPMTGDLIYEQYF. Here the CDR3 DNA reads TGCGCCAGCAGCTTGCCGATGACAGGGGACCTGATCTACGAGCAGTACTTC.

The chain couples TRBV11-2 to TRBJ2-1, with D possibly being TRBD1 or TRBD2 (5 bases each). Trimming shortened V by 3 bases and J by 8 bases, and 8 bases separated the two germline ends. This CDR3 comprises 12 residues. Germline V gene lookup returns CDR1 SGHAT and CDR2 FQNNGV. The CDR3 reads CASSLRGHEQFF. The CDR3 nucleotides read TGTGCCAGCAGCTTGAGGGGCCATGAGCAGTTCTTC. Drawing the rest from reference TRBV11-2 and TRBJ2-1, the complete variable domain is EAGVAQSPRYKIIEKRQSVAFWCNPISGHATLYWYQQILGQGPKLLIQFQNNGVVDDSQLPKDRFSAERLKGVDSTLKIQPAKLEDSAVYLCASSLRGHEQFFGPGTRLTVL.

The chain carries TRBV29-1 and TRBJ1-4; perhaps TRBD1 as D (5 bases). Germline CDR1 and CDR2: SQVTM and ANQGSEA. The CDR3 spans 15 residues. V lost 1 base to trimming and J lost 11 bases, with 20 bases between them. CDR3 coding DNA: TGCAGCGTTGAAGGAGTCCAGGGCCCCCTTGGGAAACTGTTTTTT. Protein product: CSVEGVQGPLGKLFF.

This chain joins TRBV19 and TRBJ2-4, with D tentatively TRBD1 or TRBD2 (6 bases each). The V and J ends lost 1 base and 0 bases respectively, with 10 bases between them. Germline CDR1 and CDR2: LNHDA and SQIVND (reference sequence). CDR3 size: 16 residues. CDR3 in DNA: TGTGCCAGTAGTATAGTTTGGGGGGCAGCCAAAAACATTCAGTACTTC. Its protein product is CASSIVWGAAKNIQYF.

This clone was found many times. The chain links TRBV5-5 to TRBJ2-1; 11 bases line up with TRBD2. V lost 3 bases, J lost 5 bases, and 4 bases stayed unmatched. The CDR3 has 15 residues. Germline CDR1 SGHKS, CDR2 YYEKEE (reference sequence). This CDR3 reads CASSWGLAENNEQFF. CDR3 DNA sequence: TGTGCCAGCAGCTGGGGACTAGCGGAGAACAATGAGCAGTTCTTC.

The CDR3 spells CSARGGTSGISYNEQFF. The CDR3 nucleotides are TGCAGCGCCCGGGGGGGGACTAGCGGGATCTCCTACAATGAGCAGTTCTTC. The chain is built from TRBV29-1 and TRBJ2-1; 13 bases are a match to TRBD2. V shed 7 bases and J 0 bases; nucleotides not matched to a gene: 9. The CDR3 contains 17 residues. CDR1 and CDR2 (germline): SQVTM, ANQGSEA.

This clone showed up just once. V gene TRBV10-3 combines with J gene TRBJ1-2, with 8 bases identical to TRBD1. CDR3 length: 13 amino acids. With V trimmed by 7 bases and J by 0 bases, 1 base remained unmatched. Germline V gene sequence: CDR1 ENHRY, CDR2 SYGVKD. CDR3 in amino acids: CAIIRGPNYGYTF. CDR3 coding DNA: TGTGCCATCATCAGGGGGCCTAACTATGGCTACACCTTC.

The DNA for the CDR3 is TGTGCCAGCTCACCCCGGGACAGCCCATCTAGCATTCAGTACTTC. Translated, it gives CASSPRDSPSSIQYF. The V and J genes are TRBV18 and TRBJ2-4, with 7 bases aligning to TRBD1. Trimming took 3 bases from V and 9 from J; bases not matched to a gene: 11. The CDR3 runs 15 residues. Per germline, CDR1 KGHSH and CDR2 LQKENI. The whole variable domain, filled in from reference TRBV18 and TRBJ2-4, reads NAGVMQNPRHLVRRRGQEARLRCSPMKGHSHVYWYRQLPEEGLKFMVYLQKENIIDESGMPKERFSAEFPKEGPSILRIQQVVRGDSAAYFCASSPRDSPSSIQYFGAGTRLSVL.

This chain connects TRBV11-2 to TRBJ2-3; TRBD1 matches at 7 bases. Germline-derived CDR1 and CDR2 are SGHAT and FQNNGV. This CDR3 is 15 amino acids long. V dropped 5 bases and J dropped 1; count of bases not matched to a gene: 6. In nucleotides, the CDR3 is TGTGCCAGCAGCCAGGGGCAGGGGGGCACAGATACGCAGTATTTT. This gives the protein CASSQGQGGTDTQYF.

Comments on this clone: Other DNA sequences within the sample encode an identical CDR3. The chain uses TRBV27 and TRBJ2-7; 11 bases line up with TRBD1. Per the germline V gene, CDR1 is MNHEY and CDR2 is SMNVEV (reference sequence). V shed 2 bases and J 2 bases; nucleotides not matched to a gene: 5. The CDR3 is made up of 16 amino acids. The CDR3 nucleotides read TGTGCCAGCAGTTTAGTGGGGGGACAGGGGGCCTACGAGCAGTACTTC. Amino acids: CASSLVGGQGAYEQYF.

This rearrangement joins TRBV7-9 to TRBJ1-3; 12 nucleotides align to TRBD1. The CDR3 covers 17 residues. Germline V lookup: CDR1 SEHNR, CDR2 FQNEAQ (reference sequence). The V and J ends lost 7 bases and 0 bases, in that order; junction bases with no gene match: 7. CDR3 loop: CASTPGTGGPSGNTIYF. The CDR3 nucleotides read TGTGCCAGCACCCCAGGGACAGGGGGCCCCTCTGGAAACACCATATATTTT.

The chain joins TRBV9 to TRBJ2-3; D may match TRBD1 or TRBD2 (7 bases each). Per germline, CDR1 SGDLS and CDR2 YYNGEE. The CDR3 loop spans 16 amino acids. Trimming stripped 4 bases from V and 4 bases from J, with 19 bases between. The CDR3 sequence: CASSPRGGGLADTQYF. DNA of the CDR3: TGTGCCAGCAGCCCCAGGGGGGGAGGGTTGGCAGATACGCAGTATTTT.

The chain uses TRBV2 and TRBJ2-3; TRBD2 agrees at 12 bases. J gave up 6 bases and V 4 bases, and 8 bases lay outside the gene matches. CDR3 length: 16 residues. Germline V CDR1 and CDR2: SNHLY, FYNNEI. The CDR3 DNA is TGTGCCAGCAGTGGCCAGACTAGCGGGAGATTTGATACGCAGTATTTT. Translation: CASSGQTSGRFDTQYF.

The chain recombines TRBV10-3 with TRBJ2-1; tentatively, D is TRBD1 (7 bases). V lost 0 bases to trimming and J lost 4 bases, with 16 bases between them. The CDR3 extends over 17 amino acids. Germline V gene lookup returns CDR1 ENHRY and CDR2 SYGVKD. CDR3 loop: CAISESGGPRGYNEQFF. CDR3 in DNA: TGTGCCATCAGTGAGTCAGGGGGGCCCAGGGGGTACAATGAGCAGTTCTTC.

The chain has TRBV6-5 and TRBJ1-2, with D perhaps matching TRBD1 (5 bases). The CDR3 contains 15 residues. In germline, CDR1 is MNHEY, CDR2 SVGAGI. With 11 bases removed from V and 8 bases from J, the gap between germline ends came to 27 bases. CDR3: CAVPRPPGGALGYTF. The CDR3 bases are TGTGCCGTCCCCCGGCCCCCGGGTGGGGCCTTGGGCTACACCTTC.

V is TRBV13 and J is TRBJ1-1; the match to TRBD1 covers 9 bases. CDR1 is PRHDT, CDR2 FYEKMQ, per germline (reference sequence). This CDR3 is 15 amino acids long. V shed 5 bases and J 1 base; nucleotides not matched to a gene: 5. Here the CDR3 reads CASSDLGQGNTEAFF. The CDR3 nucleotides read TGTGCCAGCAGCGATCTGGGACAGGGGAACACTGAAGCTTTCTTT.

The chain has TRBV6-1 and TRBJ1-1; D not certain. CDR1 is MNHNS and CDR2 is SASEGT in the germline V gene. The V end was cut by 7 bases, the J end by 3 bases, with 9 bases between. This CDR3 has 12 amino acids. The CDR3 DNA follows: TGTGCCAGCACCCTGCTCTACACTGAAGCTTTCTTT. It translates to CASTLLYTEAFF.

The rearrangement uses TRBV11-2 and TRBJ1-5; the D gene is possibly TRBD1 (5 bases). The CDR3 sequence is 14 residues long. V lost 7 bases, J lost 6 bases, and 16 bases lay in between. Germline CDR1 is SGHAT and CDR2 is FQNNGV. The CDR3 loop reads CASTPGQGIQPQHF. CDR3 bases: TGTGCCAGCACCCCAGGGCAAGGGATTCAGCCCCAGCATTTT.

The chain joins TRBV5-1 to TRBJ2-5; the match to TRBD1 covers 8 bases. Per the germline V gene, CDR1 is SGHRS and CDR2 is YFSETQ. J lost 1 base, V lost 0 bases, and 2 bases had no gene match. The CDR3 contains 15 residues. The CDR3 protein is CASSLGDRLQETQYF. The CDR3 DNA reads TGCGCCAGCAGCTTGGGGGACAGGCTCCAAGAGACCCAGTACTTC.

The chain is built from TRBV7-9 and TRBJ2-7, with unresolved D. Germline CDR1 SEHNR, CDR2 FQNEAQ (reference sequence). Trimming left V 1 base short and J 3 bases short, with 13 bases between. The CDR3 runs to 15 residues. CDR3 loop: CASSLDLGLSYEQYF. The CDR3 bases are TGTGCCAGCAGCTTAGACCTGGGATTAAGCTACGAGCAGTACTTC.

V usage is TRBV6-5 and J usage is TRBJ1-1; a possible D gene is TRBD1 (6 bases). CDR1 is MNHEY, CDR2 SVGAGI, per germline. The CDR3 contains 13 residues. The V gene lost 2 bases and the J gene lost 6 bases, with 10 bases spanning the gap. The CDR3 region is CASSYVGGPEAFF. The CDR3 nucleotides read TGTGCCAGCAGTTACGTTGGGGGCCCTGAAGCTTTCTTT.

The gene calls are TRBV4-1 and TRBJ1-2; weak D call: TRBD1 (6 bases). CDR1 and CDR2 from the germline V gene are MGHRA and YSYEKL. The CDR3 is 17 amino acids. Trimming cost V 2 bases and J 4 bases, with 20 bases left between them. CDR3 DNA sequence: TGCGCCAGCAGCCAAACTGCGGGACACACGGTCCCCTATGGCTACACCTTC. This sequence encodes CASSQTAGHTVPYGYTF.

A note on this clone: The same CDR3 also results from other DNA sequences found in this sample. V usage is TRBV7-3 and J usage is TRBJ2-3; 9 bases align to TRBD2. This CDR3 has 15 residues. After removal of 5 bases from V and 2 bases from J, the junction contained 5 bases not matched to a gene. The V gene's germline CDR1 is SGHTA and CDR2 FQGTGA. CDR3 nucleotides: TGTGCCAGCAGCCTGACTAGCGGTTACACAGATACGCAGTATTTT. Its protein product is CASSLTSGYTDTQYF. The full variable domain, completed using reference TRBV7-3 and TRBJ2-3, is GAGVSQTPSNKVTEKGKYVELRCDPISGHTALYWYRQSLGQGPEFLIYFQGTGAADDSGLPNDRFFAVRPEGSVSTLKIQRTERGDSAVYLCASSLTSGYTDTQYFGPGTRLTVL.